These T cell receptor beta chains were read from a single sample in a study of blood T cell repertoires in COVID-19. The protocol was immunoSEQ multiplex PCR, while the TCRdb copy is restricted to in-frame clones and leaves out a portion. The data show about 62,000 clones, 80% to 95% seen once. The material sequenced was peripheral blood. These receptors all come from a human donor in a cohort sampled during active COVID-19. Both conserved end residues are part of each CDR3. D genes are given only for firm matches. Clone sizes are given selectively: once, few, many, or a class where the clone is expanded.

d_call: TRBD1; v_call: TRBV10-3; j_call: TRBJ2-1; clone_size: NA; cdr3_aa: CAISNRDRGFSYNEQFF; cdr3_nt: TGTGCCATCAGCAACCGGGACAGGGGGTTTTCCTACAATGAGCAGTTCTTC
d_call: NA; v_call: TRBV30; j_call: TRBJ1-1; clone_size: NA; cdr3_aa: CAWNQGMNTEAFF; cdr3_nt: TGTGCCTGGAATCAGGGGATGAACACTGAAGCTTTCTTT
d_call: TRBD2; v_call: TRBV9; j_call: TRBJ2-2; clone_size: NA; cdr3_aa: CASSVGLAGPGGGELFF; cdr3_nt: TGTGCCAGCAGCGTAGGACTAGCGGGACCGGGGGGCGGGGAGCTGTTTTTT
d_call: NA; v_call: TRBV6-5; j_call: TRBJ2-7; clone_size: once; cdr3_aa: CASSPTGGWDYEQYF; cdr3_nt: TGTGCCAGCAGCCCAACGGGCGGGTGGGACTACGAGCAGTACTTC
d_call: NA; v_call: TRBV4-1; j_call: TRBJ1-5; clone_size: few; cdr3_aa: CASSQWPTQPQHF; cdr3_nt: TGCGCCAGCAGCCAATGGCCAACTCAGCCCCAGCATTTT
d_call: NA; v_call: TRBV6-5; j_call: TRBJ1-6; clone_size: NA; cdr3_aa: CASTAGSSYNSPLHF; cdr3_nt: TGTGCCAGCACGGCGGGGAGCTCCTATAATTCACCCCTCCACTTT
d_call: NA; v_call: TRBV11-2; j_call: TRBJ2-7; clone_size: NA; cdr3_aa: CASTASEAAQYF; cdr3_nt: TGTGCCAGCACGGCTAGCGAGGCCGCGCAGTACTTC
d_call: NA; v_call: TRBV21-1; j_call: TRBJ2-7; clone_size: NA; cdr3_aa: CASARQRKYF; cdr3_nt: TGTGCCAGCGCCAGACAGCGAAAGTACTTC
d_call: TRBD1; v_call: TRBV19; j_call: TRBJ1-1; clone_size: NA; cdr3_aa: CASSNLRGENTEAFF; cdr3_nt: TGTGCCAGTAGTAACCTCAGGGGGGAGAACACTGAAGCTTTCTTT
d_call: TRBD1; v_call: TRBV11-2; j_call: TRBJ2-7; clone_size: once; cdr3_aa: CASSSRRTQQGISSYEQYF; cdr3_nt: TGTGCCAGCAGCTCCCGGAGAACCCAACAGGGGATAAGCTCCTACGAGCAGTACTTC
d_call: NA; v_call: TRBV5-4; j_call: TRBJ1-1; clone_size: NA; cdr3_aa: CASSLGPGGNTEAFF; cdr3_nt: TGTGCCAGCAGCTTGGGTCCCGGTGGGAACACTGAAGCTTTCTTT
d_call: NA; v_call: TRBV23-1; j_call: TRBJ1-2; clone_size: NA; cdr3_aa: CASSQSAQRVRRRMNPGYTF; cdr3_nt: TGCGCCAGCAGTCAATCCGCCCAGAGGGTGAGACGTCGCATGAATCCCGGCTACACCTTC
d_call: TRBD2; v_call: TRBV3-1/TRBV3-2; j_call: TRBJ2-5; clone_size: NA; cdr3_aa: CASSLGLPQETQYF; cdr3_nt: TGTGCCAGCAGCTTGGGACTACCACAAGAGACCCAGTACTTC
d_call: TRBD2; v_call: TRBV7-3; j_call: TRBJ2-6; clone_size: NA; cdr3_aa: CASSPLGGAGANVLTF; cdr3_nt: TGTGCCAGCAGCCCCCTCGGGGGGGCTGGGGCCAACGTCCTGACTTTC
d_call: TRBD1; v_call: TRBV27; j_call: TRBJ2-2; clone_size: NA; cdr3_aa: CASSPRTGGMNTGELFF; cdr3_nt: TGTGCCAGCAGTCCCCGGACAGGGGGCATGAACACCGGGGAGCTGTTTTTT
d_call: TRBD1; v_call: TRBV5-8; j_call: TRBJ2-2; clone_size: NA; cdr3_aa: CASSLDRGIGELFF; cdr3_nt: TGTGCCAGCAGCTTGGACAGGGGTATCGGGGAGCTGTTTTTT